The sequence of this T cell receptor beta chain was determined in a study of T cell repertoires in cytomegalovirus infection. Note on this clonotype: Its antigen is unknown.

V lost 5 bases to trimming and J lost 1 base, with 17 bases between them. Germline-derived CDR1 and CDR2 are SGHAT and FQNNGV. This CDR3 has 16 residues. TCRdb reprocessed the reads via MiXCR and lists one record per CDR3 protein. The sample lists approximately 470,000 distinct CDR3 sequences; more than 40% were seen once. This chain joins TRBV11-2 and TRBJ1-1; D is perhaps TRBD1 (5 bases). The starting material was cultured PBMCs, obtained from culture after CMV antigen stimulation. The origin of this receptor is a human donor in good health (CMV status not recorded). Some clones in this sample may be carry-over from other donors' samples. The CDR3 sequence is CASSPTSKGRNTEAFF. Written as DNA, the CDR3 is TGTGCCAGCAGCCCAACTTCTAAGGGGCGGAACACTGAAGCTTTCTTT.